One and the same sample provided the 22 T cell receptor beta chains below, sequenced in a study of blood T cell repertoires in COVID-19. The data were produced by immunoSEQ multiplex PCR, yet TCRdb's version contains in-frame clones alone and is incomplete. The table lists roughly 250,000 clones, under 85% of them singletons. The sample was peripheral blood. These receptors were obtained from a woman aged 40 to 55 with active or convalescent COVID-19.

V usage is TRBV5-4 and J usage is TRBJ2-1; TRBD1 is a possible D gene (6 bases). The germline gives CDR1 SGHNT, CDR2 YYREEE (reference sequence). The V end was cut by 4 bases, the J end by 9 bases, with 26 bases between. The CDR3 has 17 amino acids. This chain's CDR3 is CASSPYLDRLRVGEQFF. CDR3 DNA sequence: TGTGCCAGCAGCCCCTACCTTGACAGGTTGCGGGTCGGTGAGCAGTTCTTC. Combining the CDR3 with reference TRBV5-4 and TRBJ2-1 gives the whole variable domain ETGVTQSPTHLIKTRGQQVTLRCSSQSGHNTVSWYQQALGQGPQFIFQYYREEENGRGNFPPRFSGLQFPNYSSELNVNALELDDSALYLCASSPYLDRLRVGEQFFGPGTRLTVL.

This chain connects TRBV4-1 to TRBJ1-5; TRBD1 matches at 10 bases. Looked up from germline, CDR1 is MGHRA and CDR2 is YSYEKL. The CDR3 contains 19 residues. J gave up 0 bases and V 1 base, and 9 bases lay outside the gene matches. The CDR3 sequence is CASSQAGTGEAVSNQPQHF. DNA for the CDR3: TGCGCCAGCAGCCAAGCCGGGACAGGGGAGGCGGTTAGCAATCAGCCCCAGCATTTT.

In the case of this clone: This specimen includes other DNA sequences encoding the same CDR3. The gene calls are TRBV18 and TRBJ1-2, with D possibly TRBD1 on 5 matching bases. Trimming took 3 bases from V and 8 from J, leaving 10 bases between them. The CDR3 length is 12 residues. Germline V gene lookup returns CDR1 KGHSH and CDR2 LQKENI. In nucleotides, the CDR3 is TGTGCCAGCTCACCCCAGGGCGACGGCTACACCTTC. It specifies CASSPQGDGYTF. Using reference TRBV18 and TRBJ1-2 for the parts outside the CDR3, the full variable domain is NAGVMQNPRHLVRRRGQEARLRCSPMKGHSHVYWYRQLPEEGLKFMVYLQKENIIDESGMPKERFSAEFPKEGPSILRIQQVVRGDSAAYFCASSPQGDGYTFGSGTRLTVV.

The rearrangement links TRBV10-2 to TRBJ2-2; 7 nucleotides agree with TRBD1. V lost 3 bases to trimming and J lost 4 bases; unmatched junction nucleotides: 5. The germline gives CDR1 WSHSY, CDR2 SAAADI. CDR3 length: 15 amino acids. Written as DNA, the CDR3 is TGCGCCAGCAGTGAATGGGACAGAAGCACCGGGGAGCTGTTTTTT. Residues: CASSEWDRSTGELFF.

CDR3 nucleotides: TGCAGCGTTGAAGGATCAGGATTGGATGAGCAGTTCTTC. Translating it yields CSVEGSGLDEQFF. The chain combines TRBV29-1 with TRBJ2-1; D remains unclear. Germline loops: CDR1 SQVTM, CDR2 ANQGSEA. CDR3 length: 13 amino acids. V lost 1 base and J lost 8, with 12 bases in between.

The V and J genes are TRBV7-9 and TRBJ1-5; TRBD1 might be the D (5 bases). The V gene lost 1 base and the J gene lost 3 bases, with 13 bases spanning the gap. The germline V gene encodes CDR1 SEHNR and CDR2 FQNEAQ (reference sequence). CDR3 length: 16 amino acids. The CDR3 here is CASSLVTGGDNQPQHF. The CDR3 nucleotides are TGTGCCAGCAGCTTAGTCACTGGGGGGGACAATCAGCCCCAGCATTTT.

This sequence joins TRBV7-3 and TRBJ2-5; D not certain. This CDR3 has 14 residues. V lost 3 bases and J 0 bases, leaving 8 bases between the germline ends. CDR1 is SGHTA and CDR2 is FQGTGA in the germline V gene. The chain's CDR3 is CASSFSLYQETQYF. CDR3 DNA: TGTGCCAGCAGCTTCAGTCTGTACCAAGAGACCCAGTACTTC.

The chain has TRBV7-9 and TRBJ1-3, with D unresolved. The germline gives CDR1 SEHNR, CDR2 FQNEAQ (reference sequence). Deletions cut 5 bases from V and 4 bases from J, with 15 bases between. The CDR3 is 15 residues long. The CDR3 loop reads CASSIYVGGGNTIYF. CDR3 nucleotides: TGTGCCAGCAGCATTTACGTGGGAGGAGGAAACACCATATATTTT.

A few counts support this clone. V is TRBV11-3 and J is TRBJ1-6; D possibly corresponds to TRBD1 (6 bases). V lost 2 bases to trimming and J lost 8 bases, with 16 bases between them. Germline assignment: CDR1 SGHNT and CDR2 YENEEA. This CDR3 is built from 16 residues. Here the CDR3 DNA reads TGTGCCAGCAGCTTATTGGACAGAATGGTCGATTCACCCCTCCACTTT. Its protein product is CASSLLDRMVDSPLHF.

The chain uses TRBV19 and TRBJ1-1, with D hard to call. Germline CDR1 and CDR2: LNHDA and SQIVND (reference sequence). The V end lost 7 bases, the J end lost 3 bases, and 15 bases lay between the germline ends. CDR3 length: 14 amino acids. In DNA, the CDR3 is TGTGCCAGTATCGGTCAGGCGTCCTACACTGAAGCTTTCTTT. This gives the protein CASIGQASYTEAFF.

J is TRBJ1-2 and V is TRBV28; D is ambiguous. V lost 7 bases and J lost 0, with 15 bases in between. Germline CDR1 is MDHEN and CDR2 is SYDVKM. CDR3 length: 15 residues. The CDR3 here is CASNYPTGANYGYTF. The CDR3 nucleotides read TGTGCCAGCAACTATCCCACCGGAGCTAACTATGGCTACACCTTC.

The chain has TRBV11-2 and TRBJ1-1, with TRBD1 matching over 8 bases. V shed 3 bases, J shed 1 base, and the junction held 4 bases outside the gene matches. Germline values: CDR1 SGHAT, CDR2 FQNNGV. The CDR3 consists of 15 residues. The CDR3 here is CASSFGQGTNTEAFF. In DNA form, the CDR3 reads TGTGCCAGCAGCTTTGGACAGGGAACGAACACTGAAGCTTTCTTT.

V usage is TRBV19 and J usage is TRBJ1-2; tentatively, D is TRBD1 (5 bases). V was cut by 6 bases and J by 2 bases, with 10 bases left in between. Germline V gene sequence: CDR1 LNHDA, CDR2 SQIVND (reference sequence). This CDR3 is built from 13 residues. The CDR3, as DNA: TGTGCCAGTAGGACAGAGGACAACTATGGCTACACCTTC. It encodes CASRTEDNYGYTF.

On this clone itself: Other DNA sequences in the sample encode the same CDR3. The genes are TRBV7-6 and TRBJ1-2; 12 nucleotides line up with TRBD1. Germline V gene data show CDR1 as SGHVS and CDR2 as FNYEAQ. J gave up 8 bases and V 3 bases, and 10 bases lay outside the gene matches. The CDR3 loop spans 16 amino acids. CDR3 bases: TGTGCCAGCAGCTTCAAATTGGGACAGGGGGCGGGGGGCTACACCTTC. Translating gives CASSFKLGQGAGGYTF.

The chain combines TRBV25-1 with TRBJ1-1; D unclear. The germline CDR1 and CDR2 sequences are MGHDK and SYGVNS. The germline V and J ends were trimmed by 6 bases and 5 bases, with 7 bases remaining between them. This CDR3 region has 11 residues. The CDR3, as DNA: TGTGCCAGCAGACGAGGGACTGAAGCTTTCTTT. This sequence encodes CASRRGTEAFF.

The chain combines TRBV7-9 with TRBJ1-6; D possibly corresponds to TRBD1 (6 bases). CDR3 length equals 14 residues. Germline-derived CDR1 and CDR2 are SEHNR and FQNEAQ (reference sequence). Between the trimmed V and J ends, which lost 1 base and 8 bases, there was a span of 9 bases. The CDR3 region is CASSLGYRDSPLHF. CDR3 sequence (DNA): TGTGCCAGCAGCTTAGGTTACAGGGATTCACCCCTCCACTTT.

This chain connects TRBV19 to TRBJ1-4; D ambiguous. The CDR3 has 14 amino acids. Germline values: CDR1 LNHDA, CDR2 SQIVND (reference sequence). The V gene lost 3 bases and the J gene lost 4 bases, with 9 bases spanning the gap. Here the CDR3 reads CASSIGGINEKLFF. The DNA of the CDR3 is TGTGCCAGTAGTATCGGAGGTATTAATGAAAAACTGTTTTTT.

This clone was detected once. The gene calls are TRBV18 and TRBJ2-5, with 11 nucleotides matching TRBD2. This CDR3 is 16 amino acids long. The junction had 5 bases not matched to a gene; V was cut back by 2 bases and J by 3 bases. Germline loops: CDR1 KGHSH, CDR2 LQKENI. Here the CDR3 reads CASSPSLAGGKETQYF. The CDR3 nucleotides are TGTGCCAGCTCACCATCTCTAGCGGGGGGCAAAGAGACCCAGTACTTC. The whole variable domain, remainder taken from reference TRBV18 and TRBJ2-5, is NAGVMQNPRHLVRRRGQEARLRCSPMKGHSHVYWYRQLPEEGLKFMVYLQKENIIDESGMPKERFSAEFPKEGPSILRIQQVVRGDSAAYFCASSPSLAGGKETQYFGPGTRLLVL.

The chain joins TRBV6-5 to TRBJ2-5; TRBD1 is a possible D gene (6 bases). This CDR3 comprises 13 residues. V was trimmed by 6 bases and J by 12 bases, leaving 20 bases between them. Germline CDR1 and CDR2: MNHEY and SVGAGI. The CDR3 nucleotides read TGTGCCAGCAGAACCGGGACACCCGGATTTGAGTACTTC. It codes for CASRTGTPGFEYF.

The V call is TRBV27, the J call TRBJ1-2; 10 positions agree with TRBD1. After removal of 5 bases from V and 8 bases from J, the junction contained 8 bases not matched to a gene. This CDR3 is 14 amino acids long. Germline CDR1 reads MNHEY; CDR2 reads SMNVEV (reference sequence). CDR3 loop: CASSRTGGFGGYTF. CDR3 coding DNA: TGTGCCAGCAGTCGGACAGGGGGATTTGGAGGCTACACCTTC.

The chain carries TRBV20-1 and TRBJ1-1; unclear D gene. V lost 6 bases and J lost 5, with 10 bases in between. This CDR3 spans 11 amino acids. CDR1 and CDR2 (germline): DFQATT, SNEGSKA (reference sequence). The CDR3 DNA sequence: TGCAGTGCGAAACCGGGAACTGAAGCTTTCTTT. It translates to CSAKPGTEAFF.

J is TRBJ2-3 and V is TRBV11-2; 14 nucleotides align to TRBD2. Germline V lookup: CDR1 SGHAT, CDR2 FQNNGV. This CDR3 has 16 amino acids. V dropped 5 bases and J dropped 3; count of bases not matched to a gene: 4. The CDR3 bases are TGTGCCAGCAGCCGCGGACTAGCGGGGGGTACAGATACGCAGTATTTT. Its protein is CASSRGLAGGTDTQYF. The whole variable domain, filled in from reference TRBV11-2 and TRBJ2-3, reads EAGVAQSPRYKIIEKRQSVAFWCNPISGHATLYWYQQILGQGPKLLIQFQNNGVVDDSQLPKDRFSAERLKGVDSTLKIQPAKLEDSAVYLCASSRGLAGGTDTQYFGPGTRLTVL.